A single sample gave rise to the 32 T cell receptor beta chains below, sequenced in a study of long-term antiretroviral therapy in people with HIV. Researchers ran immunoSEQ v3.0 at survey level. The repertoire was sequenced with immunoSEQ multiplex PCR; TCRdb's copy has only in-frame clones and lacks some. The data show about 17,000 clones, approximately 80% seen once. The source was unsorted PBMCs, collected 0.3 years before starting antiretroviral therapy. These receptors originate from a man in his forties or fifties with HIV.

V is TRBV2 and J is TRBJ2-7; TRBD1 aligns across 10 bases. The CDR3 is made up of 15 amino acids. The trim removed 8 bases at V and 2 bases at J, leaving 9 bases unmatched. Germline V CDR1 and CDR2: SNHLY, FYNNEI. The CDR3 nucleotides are TGTGCCAGCGGGATGGGACAGGGGAGGACCTACGAGCAGTACTTC. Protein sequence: CASGMGQGRTYEQYF.

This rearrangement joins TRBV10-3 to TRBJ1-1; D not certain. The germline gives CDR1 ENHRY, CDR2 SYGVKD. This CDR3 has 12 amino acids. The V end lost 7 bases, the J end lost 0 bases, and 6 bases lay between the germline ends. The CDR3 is CAITTVNTEAFF. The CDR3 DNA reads TGTGCCATCACTACAGTGAACACTGAAGCTTTCTTT.

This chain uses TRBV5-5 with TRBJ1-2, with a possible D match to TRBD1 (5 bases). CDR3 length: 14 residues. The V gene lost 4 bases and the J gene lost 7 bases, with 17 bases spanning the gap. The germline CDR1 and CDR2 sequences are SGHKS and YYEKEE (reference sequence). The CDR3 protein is CASSPPVGGAGYTF. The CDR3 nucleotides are TGTGCCAGCAGCCCACCCGTTGGAGGGGCTGGCTACACCTTC. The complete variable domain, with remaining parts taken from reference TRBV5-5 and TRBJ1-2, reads DAGVTQSPTHLIKTRGQQVTLRCSPISGHKSVSWYQQVLGQGPQFIFQYYEKEERGRGNFPDRFSARQFPNYSSELNVNALLLGDSALYLCASSPPVGGAGYTFGSGTRLTVV.

The chain's CDR3 is CASRFGQLEETQYF. CDR3 sequence (DNA): TGTGCCAGCAGATTCGGACAGTTAGAAGAGACCCAGTACTTC. The V gene is TRBV5-4, the J gene TRBJ2-5, with a tentative D call TRBD1 (6 bases). V lost 5 bases, J lost 3 bases, and 14 bases lay in between. The CDR3 length is 14 residues. Germline V CDR1 and CDR2: SGHNT, YYREEE (reference sequence).

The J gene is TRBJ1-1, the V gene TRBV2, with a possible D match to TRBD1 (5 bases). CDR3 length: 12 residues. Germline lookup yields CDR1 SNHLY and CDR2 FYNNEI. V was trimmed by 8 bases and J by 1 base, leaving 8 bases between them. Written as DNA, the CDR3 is TGTGCCAGCGTACAGGAGAACACTGAAGCTTTCTTT. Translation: CASVQENTEAFF. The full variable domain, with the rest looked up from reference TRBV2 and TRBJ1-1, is EPEVTQTPSHQVTQMGQEVILRCVPISNHLYFYWYRQILGQKVEFLVSFYNNEISEKSEIFDDQFSVERPDGSNFTLKIRSTKLEDSAMYFCASVQENTEAFFGQGTRLTVV.

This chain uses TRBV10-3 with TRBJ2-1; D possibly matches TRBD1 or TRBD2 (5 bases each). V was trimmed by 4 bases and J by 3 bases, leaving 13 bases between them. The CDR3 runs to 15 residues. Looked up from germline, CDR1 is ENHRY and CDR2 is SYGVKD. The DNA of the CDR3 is TGTGCCATCAGTGCACCGGGACGGATCTACAATGAGCAGTTCTTC. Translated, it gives CAISAPGRIYNEQFF.

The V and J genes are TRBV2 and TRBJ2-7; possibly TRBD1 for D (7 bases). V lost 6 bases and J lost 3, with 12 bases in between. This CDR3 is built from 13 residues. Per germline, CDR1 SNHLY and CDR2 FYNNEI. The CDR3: CASRRDRDYEQYF. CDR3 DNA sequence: TGTGCCAGCAGGCGGGACAGAGACTACGAGCAGTACTTC. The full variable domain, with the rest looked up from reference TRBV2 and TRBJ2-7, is EPEVTQTPSHQVTQMGQEVILRCVPISNHLYFYWYRQILGQKVEFLVSFYNNEISEKSEIFDDQFSVERPDGSNFTLKIRSTKLEDSAMYFCASRRDRDYEQYFGPGTRLTVT.

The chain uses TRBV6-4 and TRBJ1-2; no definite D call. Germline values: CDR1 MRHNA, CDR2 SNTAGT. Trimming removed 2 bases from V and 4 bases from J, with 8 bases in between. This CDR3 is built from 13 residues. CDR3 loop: CASSDGPSYGYTF. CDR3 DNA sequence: TGTGCCAGCAGTGACGGCCCTTCCTATGGCTACACCTTC.

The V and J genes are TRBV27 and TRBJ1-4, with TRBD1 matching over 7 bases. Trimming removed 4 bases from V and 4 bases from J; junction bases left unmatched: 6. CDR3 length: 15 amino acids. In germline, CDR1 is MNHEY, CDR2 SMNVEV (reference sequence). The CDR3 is CASSYTGVGNEKLFF. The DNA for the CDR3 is TGTGCCAGCAGTTACACAGGGGTTGGTAATGAAAAACTGTTTTTT. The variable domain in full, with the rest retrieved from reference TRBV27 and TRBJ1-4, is EAQVTQNPRYLITVTGKKLTVTCSQNMNHEYMSWYRQDPGLGLRQIYYSMNVEVTDKGDVPEGYKVSRKEKRNFPLILESPSPNQTSLYFCASSYTGVGNEKLFFGSGTQLSVL.

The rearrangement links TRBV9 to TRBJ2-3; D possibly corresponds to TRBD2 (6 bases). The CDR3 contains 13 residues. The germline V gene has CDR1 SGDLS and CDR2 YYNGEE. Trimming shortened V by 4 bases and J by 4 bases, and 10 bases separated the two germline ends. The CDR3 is CASSRASADTQYF. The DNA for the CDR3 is TGTGCCAGCAGCAGAGCTAGCGCAGATACGCAGTATTTT. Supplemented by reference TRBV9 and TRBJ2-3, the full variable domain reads DSGVTQTPKHLITATGQRVTLRCSPRSGDLSVYWYQQSLDQGLQFLIQYYNGEERAKGNILERFSAQQFPDLHSELNLSSLELGDSALYFCASSRASADTQYFGPGTRLTVL.

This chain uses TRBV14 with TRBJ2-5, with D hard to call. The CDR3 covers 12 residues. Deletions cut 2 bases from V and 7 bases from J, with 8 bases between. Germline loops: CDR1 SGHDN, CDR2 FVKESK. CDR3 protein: CASSQSLGTQYF. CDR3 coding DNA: TGTGCCAGCAGCCAATCTTTGGGGACCCAGTACTTC.

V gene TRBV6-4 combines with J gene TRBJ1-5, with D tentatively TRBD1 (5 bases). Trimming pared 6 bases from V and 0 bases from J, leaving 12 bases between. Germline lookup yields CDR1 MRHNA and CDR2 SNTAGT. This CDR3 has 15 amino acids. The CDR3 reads CASSRDGYSNQPQHF. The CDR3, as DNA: TGTGCCAGCAGCCGGGACGGATATAGCAATCAGCCCCAGCATTTT.

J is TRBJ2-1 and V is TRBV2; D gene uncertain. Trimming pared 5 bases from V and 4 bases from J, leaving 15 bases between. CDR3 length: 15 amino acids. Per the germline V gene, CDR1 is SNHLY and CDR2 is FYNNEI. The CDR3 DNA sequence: TGTGCCAGCAGTCCGCTTATTGTCCGTTACAATGAGCAGTTCTTC. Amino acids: CASSPLIVRYNEQFF. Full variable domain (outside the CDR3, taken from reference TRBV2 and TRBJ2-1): EPEVTQTPSHQVTQMGQEVILRCVPISNHLYFYWYRQILGQKVEFLVSFYNNEISEKSEIFDDQFSVERPDGSNFTLKIRSTKLEDSAMYFCASSPLIVRYNEQFFGPGTRLTVL.

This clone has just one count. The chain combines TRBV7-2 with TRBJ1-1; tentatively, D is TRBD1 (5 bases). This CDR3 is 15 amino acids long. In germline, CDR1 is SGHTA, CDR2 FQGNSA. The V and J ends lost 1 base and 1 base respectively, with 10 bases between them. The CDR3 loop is CASSLGYQGNTEAFF. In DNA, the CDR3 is TGTGCCAGCAGCTTAGGATACCAGGGGAACACTGAAGCTTTCTTT.

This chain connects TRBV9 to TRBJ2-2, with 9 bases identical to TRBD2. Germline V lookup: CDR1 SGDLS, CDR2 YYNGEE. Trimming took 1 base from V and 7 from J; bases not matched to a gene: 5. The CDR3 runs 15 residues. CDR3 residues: CASSVMGTSHGELFF. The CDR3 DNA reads TGTGCCAGCAGCGTAATGGGGACTAGCCACGGGGAGCTGTTTTTT.

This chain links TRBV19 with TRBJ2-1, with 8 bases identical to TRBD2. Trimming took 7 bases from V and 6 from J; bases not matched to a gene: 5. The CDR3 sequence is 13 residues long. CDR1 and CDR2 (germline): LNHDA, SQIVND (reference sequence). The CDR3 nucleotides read TGTGCCAGTACAAACGGGAGGGTCAATGAGCAGTTCTTC. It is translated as CASTNGRVNEQFF.

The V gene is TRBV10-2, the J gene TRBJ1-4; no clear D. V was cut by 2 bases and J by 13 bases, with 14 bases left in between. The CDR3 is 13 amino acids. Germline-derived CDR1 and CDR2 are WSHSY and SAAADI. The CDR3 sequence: CASSERRSGVLFF. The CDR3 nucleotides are TGCGCCAGCAGTGAGAGAAGATCCGGGGTACTGTTTTTT.

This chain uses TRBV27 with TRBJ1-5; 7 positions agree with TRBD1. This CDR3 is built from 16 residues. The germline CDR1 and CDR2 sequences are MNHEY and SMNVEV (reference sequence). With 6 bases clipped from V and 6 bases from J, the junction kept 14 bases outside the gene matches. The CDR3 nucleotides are TGTGCCAGCAGGGCCGCCGGAGACAGGGCGTCTCAGCCCCAGCATTTT. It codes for CASRAAGDRASQPQHF.

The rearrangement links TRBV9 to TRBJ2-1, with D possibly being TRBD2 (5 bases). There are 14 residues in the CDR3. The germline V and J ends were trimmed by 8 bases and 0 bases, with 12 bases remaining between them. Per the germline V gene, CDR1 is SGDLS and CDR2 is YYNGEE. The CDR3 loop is CASNRESSYNEQFF. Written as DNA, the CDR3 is TGTGCCAGTAATCGGGAAAGCTCCTACAATGAGCAGTTCTTC.

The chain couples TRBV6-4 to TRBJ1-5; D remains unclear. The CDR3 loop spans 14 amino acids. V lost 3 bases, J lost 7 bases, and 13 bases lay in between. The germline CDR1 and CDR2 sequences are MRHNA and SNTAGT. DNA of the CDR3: TGTGCCAGCAGTGAAGGGTCAGGAAGCCAGCCCCAGCATTTT. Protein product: CASSEGSGSQPQHF.

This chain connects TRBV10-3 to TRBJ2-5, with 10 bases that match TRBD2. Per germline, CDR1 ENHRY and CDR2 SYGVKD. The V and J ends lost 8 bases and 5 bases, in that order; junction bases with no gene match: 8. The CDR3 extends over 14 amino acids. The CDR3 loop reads CAISQREGRETQYF. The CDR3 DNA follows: TGTGCCATCTCACAGCGGGAGGGCCGGGAGACCCAGTACTTC.

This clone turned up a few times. CDR3 DNA: TGCGCCAGCAGCCAAGATCATCCAGGGGGTGTTAGGGACGAGCAGTACTTC. Its translation: CASSQDHPGGVRDEQYF. The chain links TRBV4-1 to TRBJ2-7, with 7 bases matching TRBD1. This CDR3 contains 17 residues. CDR1 MGHRA and CDR2 YSYEKL come from the germline V gene. The V segment lost 0 bases and the J segment 5 bases; nucleotides outside the gene matches: 13.

The CDR3 DNA reads as TGTGCCAGCAGCTGGACCGAAAACTATGGCTACACCTTC. Protein sequence: CASSWTENYGYTF. This rearrangement joins TRBV7-2 to TRBJ1-2; D remains unclear. Germline loops: CDR1 SGHTA, CDR2 FQGNSA. This CDR3 comprises 13 residues. V lost 4 bases and J 2 bases, leaving 8 bases between the germline ends.

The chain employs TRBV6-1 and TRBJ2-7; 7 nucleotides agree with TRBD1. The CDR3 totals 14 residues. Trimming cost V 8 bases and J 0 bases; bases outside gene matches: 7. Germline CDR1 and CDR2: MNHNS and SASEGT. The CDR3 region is CASFDRESSYEQYF. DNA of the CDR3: TGTGCCAGCTTCGACAGGGAGAGCTCCTACGAGCAGTACTTC.

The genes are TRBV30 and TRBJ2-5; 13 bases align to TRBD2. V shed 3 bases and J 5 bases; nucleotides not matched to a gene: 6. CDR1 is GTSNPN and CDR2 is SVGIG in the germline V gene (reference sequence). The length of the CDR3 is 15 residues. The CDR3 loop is CAWSAGLAGLETQYF. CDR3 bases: TGTGCCTGGAGCGCGGGACTAGCGGGGTTGGAGACCCAGTACTTC.

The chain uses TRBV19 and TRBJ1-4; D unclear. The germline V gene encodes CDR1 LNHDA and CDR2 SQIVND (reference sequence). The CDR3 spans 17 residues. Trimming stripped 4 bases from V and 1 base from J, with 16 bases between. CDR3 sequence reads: CASSTVVASGTNEKLFF. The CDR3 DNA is TGTGCCAGTAGTACTGTCGTGGCTTCCGGAACTAATGAAAAACTGTTTTTT.

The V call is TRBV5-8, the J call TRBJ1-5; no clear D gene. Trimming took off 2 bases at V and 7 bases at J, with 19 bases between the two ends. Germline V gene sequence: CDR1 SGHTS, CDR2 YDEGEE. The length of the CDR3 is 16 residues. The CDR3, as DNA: TGTGCCAGCAGCTTTCCGGGTCTAATCGACATGCAGCCCCAGCATTTT. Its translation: CASSFPGLIDMQPQHF.

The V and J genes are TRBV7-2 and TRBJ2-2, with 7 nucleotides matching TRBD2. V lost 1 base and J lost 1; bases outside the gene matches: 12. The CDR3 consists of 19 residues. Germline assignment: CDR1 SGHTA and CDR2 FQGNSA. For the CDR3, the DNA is TGTGCCAGCAGCTTAGTGGCGGGTAGCGGGTCTAGGAACACCGGGGAGCTGTTTTTT. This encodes CASSLVAGSGSRNTGELFF. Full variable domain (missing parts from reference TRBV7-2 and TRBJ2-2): GAGVSQSPSNKVTEKGKDVELRCDPISGHTALYWYRQSLGQGLEFLIYFQGNSAPDKSGLPSDRFSAERTGGSVSTLTIQRTQQEDSAVYLCASSLVAGSGSRNTGELFFGEGSRLTVL.

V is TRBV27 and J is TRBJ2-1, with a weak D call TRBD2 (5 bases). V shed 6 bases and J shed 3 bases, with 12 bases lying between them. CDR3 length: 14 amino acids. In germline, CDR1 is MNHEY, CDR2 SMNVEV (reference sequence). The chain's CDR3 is CASSPRGSYNEQFF. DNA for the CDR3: TGTGCCAGCAGCCCACGGGGTAGCTACAATGAGCAGTTCTTC.

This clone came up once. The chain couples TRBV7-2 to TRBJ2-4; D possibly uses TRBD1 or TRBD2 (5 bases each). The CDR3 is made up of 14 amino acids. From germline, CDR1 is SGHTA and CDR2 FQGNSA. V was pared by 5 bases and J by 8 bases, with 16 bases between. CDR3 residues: CASSPRDPWDIQYF. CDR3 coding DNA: TGTGCCAGCAGCCCCCGGGACCCCTGGGACATTCAGTACTTC.

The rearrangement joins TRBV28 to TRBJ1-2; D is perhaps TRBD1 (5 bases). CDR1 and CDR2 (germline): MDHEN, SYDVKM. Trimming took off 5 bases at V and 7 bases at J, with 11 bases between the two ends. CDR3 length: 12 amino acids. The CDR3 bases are TGTGCCAGCAGTGACCCCGGGGCTGGCTACACCTTC. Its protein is CASSDPGAGYTF.

Written as DNA, the CDR3 is TGCGCCAGCAGCTTGGGAGGGATGAACACTGAAGCTTTCTTT. Translating it yields CASSLGGMNTEAFF. The chain carries TRBV5-1 and TRBJ1-1; no firm D call. There are 14 residues in the CDR3. V was cut by 0 bases and J by 0 bases, with 6 bases left in between. The germline V gene has CDR1 SGHRS and CDR2 YFSETQ.